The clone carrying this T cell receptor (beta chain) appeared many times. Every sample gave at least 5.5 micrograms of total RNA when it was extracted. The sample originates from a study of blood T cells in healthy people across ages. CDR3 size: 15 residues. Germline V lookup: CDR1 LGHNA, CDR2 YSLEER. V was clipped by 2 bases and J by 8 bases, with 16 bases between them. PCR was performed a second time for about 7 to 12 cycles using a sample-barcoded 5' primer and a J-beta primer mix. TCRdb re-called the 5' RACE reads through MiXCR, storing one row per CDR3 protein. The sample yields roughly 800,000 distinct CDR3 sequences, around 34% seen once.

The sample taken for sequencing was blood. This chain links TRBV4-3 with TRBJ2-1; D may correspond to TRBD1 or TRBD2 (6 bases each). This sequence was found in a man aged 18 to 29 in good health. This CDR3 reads CASSQSYRERDEQFF. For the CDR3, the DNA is TGCGCCAGCAGCCAATCGTACAGGGAGCGGGATGAGCAGTTCTTC.